Below are 13 T cell receptor beta chains sequenced from a single sample in a study of T-cell memory formation after mild COVID-19. TCRdb re-called the 5' RACE reads with MiXCR, one entry per CDR3 protein. This sample has 550,000 to 700,000 distinct CDR3 sequences, with around a sixth found just once. Sample: PBMCs or a T cell subset sorted from them (not recorded which). Source of these receptors: an adult woman who had mild COVID-19 (a few samples of this study predate the infection). Cell type and time point are not known.

There are a few counts of this clonotype. The chain links TRBV2 to TRBJ2-6; 9 nucleotides agree with TRBD1. Germline CDR1 and CDR2: SNHLY and FYNNEI. The CDR3 is 16 amino acids. After removal of 5 bases from V and 2 bases from J, the junction contained 4 bases not matched to a gene. This chain's CDR3 is CASSQQGAAGANVLTF. In nucleotides, the CDR3 is TGTGCCAGCAGTCAACAGGGGGCTGCTGGGGCCAACGTCCTGACTTTC.

The V call is TRBV20-1, the J call TRBJ1-1; D is ambiguous. Trimming stripped 3 bases from V and 10 bases from J, with 15 bases between. Germline values: CDR1 DFQATT, CDR2 SNEGSKA (reference sequence). The CDR3 totals 12 residues. The DNA for the CDR3 is TGCAGTGCTAGGAGCGTTGGGGTTCGAGCTTTCTTT. As protein: CSARSVGVRAFF.

This clonotype was detected only a few times. The CDR3 protein is CASSPEGGRRMNTEAFF. The CDR3 DNA sequence: TGCGCCAGCAGCCCGGAGGGGGGGCGACGTATGAACACTGAAGCTTTCTTT. This sequence joins TRBV5-1 and TRBJ1-1; weak D call: TRBD1 (6 bases). The CDR3 is 17 amino acids. V lost 4 bases and J lost 0, with 19 bases in between. Germline assignment: CDR1 SGHRS and CDR2 YFSETQ.

This sequence joins TRBV2 and TRBJ1-1, with D perhaps TRBD1 (5 bases). Per germline, CDR1 SNHLY and CDR2 FYNNEI. V dropped 5 bases and J dropped 0 bases, with 13 bases sitting between them. CDR3 length: 15 residues. In DNA form, the CDR3 reads TGTGCCAGCAGTCGGCCCGGGACGGTGAACACTGAAGCTTTCTTT. Its translation is CASSRPGTVNTEAFF.

The rearrangement uses TRBV7-9 and TRBJ2-2; D remains ambiguous. Germline V gene sequence: CDR1 SEHNR, CDR2 FQNEAQ (reference sequence). The CDR3 totals 15 residues. V dropped 1 base and J dropped 6 bases, with 12 bases sitting between them. CDR3 sequence: CASSLVSGFAGELFF. Here the CDR3 DNA reads TGTGCCAGCAGCTTAGTATCGGGCTTTGCCGGGGAGCTGTTTTTT.

V is TRBV11-3 and J is TRBJ2-1, with D hard to call. The V end was cut by 5 bases, the J end by 0 bases, with 26 bases between. Germline V gives CDR1 SGHNT, CDR2 YENEEA. The CDR3 extends over 20 amino acids. The CDR3 here is CASSGRSDEVIRSSYNEQFF. DNA of the CDR3: TGTGCCAGCAGCGGAAGATCTGACGAAGTGATAAGGAGCTCCTACAATGAGCAGTTCTTC.

The rearrangement uses TRBV3-1 and TRBJ2-7, with TRBD1 identical over 7 bases. Per the germline V gene, CDR1 is LGHDT and CDR2 is YNNKEL (reference sequence). This CDR3 has 14 amino acids. Germline trimming cut 0 bases from V and 3 bases from J; bases unmatched to any gene: 2. The DNA of the CDR3 is TGTGCCAGCAGCCAAGAAGGGGGCTTCTACGAGCAGTACTTC. Amino acids: CASSQEGGFYEQYF.

This clonotype was counted at least ten times. DNA for the CDR3: TGTGCCAGCAGCTTGATGAACACTGAAGCTTTCTTT. As protein: CASSLMNTEAFF. V gene TRBV7-9 combines with J gene TRBJ1-1; D is unclear. This CDR3 has 12 residues. Between the trimmed V and J ends, which lost 3 bases and 0 bases, there was a span of 2 bases. The germline CDR1 and CDR2 sequences are SEHNR and FQNEAQ (reference sequence).

This clonotype was seen more than once but under ten times. The rearrangement links TRBV5-5 to TRBJ2-7; D is perhaps TRBD2 (5 bases). The germline V and J ends were trimmed by 2 bases and 1 base, with 19 bases remaining between them. Germline assignment: CDR1 SGHKS and CDR2 YYEKEE (reference sequence). The CDR3 sequence is 17 residues long. The CDR3 nucleotides read TGTGCCAGCAGCTTAGTGTTCAGGCTAGCTAGTTCCTACGAGCAGTACTTC. It yields the protein CASSLVFRLASSYEQYF.

This clonotype was observed a few times. J is TRBJ2-7 and V is TRBV15; tentative D call: TRBD2 (5 bases). The germline V gene encodes CDR1 LNHNV and CDR2 YYDKDF (reference sequence). Trimming took 2 bases from V and 1 from J, leaving 9 bases between them. The length of the CDR3 is 14 residues. The CDR3 coding sequence is TGTGCCACCAGCAGACAGTGGACTTCCTACGAGCAGTACTTC. Its protein product is CATSRQWTSYEQYF. The full variable domain, with the rest looked up from reference TRBV15 and TRBJ2-7, is DAMVIQNPRYQVTQFGKPVTLSCSQTLNHNVMYWYQQKSSQAPKLLFHYYDKDFNNEADTPDNFQSRRPNTSFCFLDIRSPGLGDTAMYLCATSRQWTSYEQYFGPGTRLTVT.

This clonotype was detected ten times or more. The genes are TRBV19 and TRBJ2-1; perhaps TRBD1 as D (6 bases). Germline CDR1 LNHDA, CDR2 SQIVND (reference sequence). Trimming removed 6 bases from V and 5 bases from J, with 17 bases in between. The CDR3 extends over 15 amino acids. The DNA of the CDR3 is TGTGCCAGTAGCTTAACAATACAGGGTCACAATGAGCAGTTCTTC. Translating it yields CASSLTIQGHNEQFF. The full variable domain, its missing parts supplied by reference TRBV19 and TRBJ2-1, is DGGITQSPKYLFRKEGQNVTLSCEQNLNHDAMYWYRQDPGQGLRLIYYSQIVNDFQKGDIAEGYSVSREKKESFPLTVTSAQKNPTAFYLCASSLTIQGHNEQFFGPGTRLTVL.

This clonotype was detected a few times. The V and J genes are TRBV3-1 and TRBJ2-1; D remains unclear. Trimming took off 4 bases at V and 8 bases at J, with 15 bases between the two ends. The germline V gene encodes CDR1 LGHDT and CDR2 YNNKEL (reference sequence). This CDR3 contains 14 residues. This chain's CDR3 is CASSLGEAMHEQFF. CDR3 nucleotide sequence: TGTGCCAGCAGCCTAGGCGAGGCCATGCATGAGCAGTTCTTC.

The chain couples TRBV20-1 to TRBJ2-3, with TRBD2 as a possible D gene (5 bases). The V gene lost 2 bases and the J gene lost 2 bases, with 14 bases spanning the gap. This CDR3 region has 15 residues. Looked up from germline, CDR1 is DFQATT and CDR2 is SNEGSKA (reference sequence). CDR3 sequence: CSARFRTRLTDTQYF. In DNA form, the CDR3 reads TGCAGTGCTAGATTTAGGACTCGACTCACAGATACGCAGTATTTT.